Shown below are 7 T cell receptor beta chains from a single sample sequenced in a study of CD8+CD57+ T cells in acquired aplastic anemia. By flow cytometry, patients selected for sequencing had shown an expansion of CD8+CD57+ cells. Genomic DNA templated the TCR beta VDJ and CDR3 profiling. TCRdb analysed the reads with MiXCR anew, one entry per CDR3 protein. The data show approximately 300,000 distinct CDR3 sequences, with under 65% seen just once and under 1.5% held by the top ten. Sequencing was performed on sorted CD4+, CD8+, or CD8+CD57+ T cells (not recorded which) from PBMCs. The receptors were gathered from a human donor with aplastic anemia.

This clonotype appeared many times. Possible read error: a much larger clone is one base away. V and J are TRBV20-1 and TRBJ2-5, with D tentatively TRBD1 (6 bases). CDR1 DFQATT and CDR2 SNEGSKA come from the germline V gene (reference sequence). CDR3 size: 15 residues. For the CDR3, the DNA is TGCAGTGCTAGAGGCAGGGGCTGGTACCAAGGGACCCAGTACTTC. Amino acids: CSARGRGWYQGTQYF.

This clonotype occurred many times. This chain links TRBV29-1 with TRBJ2-1, with 14 bases identical to TRBD2. Germline V lookup: CDR1 SQVTM, CDR2 ANQGSEA. J gave up 9 bases and V 4 bases, and 8 bases lay outside the gene matches. There are 15 residues in the CDR3. The CDR3 reads CSVAGTSGRMTEQFF. CDR3 coding DNA: TGCAGCGTTGCCGGGACTAGCGGGAGAATGACTGAGCAGTTCTTC.

The rearrangement joins TRBV15 to TRBJ2-1; D not certain. CDR1 and CDR2 (germline): LNHNV, YYDKDF (reference sequence). This CDR3 is 13 amino acids long. V was pared by 0 bases and J by 9 bases, with 9 bases between. The CDR3 region has the DNA TGTGCCACCAGCAGAGATACTCCGCGTGAGCAGTTCTTC. Encoded protein: CATSRDTPREQFF.

A few counts support this clonotype. The rearrangement joins TRBV24-1 to TRBJ2-6; unclear D gene. CDR3 length: 15 amino acids. V lost 3 bases and J 4 bases, leaving 9 bases between the germline ends. Germline-derived CDR1 and CDR2 are KGHDR and SFDVKD. The CDR3 here is CATSDGDTGANVLTF. The CDR3 DNA reads TGTGCCACCAGTGATGGGGATACGGGGGCCAACGTCCTGACTTTC.

In this sample, this clonotype turned up many times. The rearrangement joins TRBV6-6 to TRBJ2-7; 7 bases agree with TRBD2. The CDR3 has 13 amino acids. CDR1 is MNHNY, CDR2 SVGAGI, per germline (reference sequence). Germline trimming cut 10 bases from V and 5 bases from J; bases unmatched to any gene: 11. The CDR3 spells CATKGRRENEQYF. The CDR3 nucleotides read TGTGCCACCAAAGGCCGGCGGGAGAACGAGCAGTACTTC.

Many counts were recorded for this clonotype. The V and J genes are TRBV2 and TRBJ1-5, with 10 positions matching TRBD1. Germline lookup yields CDR1 SNHLY and CDR2 FYNNEI. Trimming cost V 6 bases and J 2 bases; bases outside gene matches: 10. CDR3 length: 17 amino acids. The CDR3 coding sequence is TGTGCCAGCAGCTTTCCCGGGACAGGGGCGGGCAATCAGCCCCAGCATTTT. Its translation is CASSFPGTGAGNQPQHF.

The J gene is TRBJ2-2, the V gene TRBV2, with D perhaps matching TRBD1 or TRBD2 (5 bases each). Germline assignment: CDR1 SNHLY and CDR2 FYNNEI. Trimming shortened V by 7 bases and J by 6 bases, and 9 bases separated the two germline ends. The CDR3 loop spans 12 amino acids. CDR3 sequence (DNA): TGTGCCAGCAAACGGGACGCCGGGGAGCTGTTTTTT. This encodes CASKRDAGELFF. The full variable domain, completed using reference TRBV2 and TRBJ2-2, is EPEVTQTPSHQVTQMGQEVILRCVPISNHLYFYWYRQILGQKVEFLVSFYNNEISEKSEIFDDQFSVERPDGSNFTLKIRSTKLEDSAMYFCASKRDAGELFFGEGSRLTVL.